The 11 T cell receptor beta chains in this list originate from one sample, sequenced in a study of blood T cells in healthy people across ages (dated by TCRdb to about 2015). The library was produced with 5' RACE. Instrument used: Illumina HiSeq 2500. The second PCR ran for roughly 7 to 12 cycles and used a J-beta primer mix along with a sample-barcoded 5' primer. TCRdb applied fastp at Q25 and MiXCR to the public reads, then kept only in-frame beta chains. One record per CDR3 amino acid sequence lists the most common genes and DNA. In this sample the table shows about 1.8 million distinct CDR3 sequences, about 50% of which occur a single time. Jointly, the top ten make up approximately 2% of the sample. Sequenced: blood. Receptor source: a woman aged 35 to 49 in good health.

This clonotype came up once. As DNA, the CDR3 is TGTGCCAGCAGCGCGCCGAAGGGGAATGGCTACACCTTC. This encodes CASSAPKGNGYTF. The chain joins TRBV7-9 to TRBJ1-2, with a weak D call TRBD1 (5 bases). Trimming took off 5 bases at V and 6 bases at J, with 13 bases between the two ends. The CDR3 consists of 13 residues. The germline CDR1 and CDR2 sequences are SEHNR and FQNEAQ (reference sequence).

The V call is TRBV28, the J call TRBJ2-1; the match to TRBD1 covers 8 bases. The CDR3 consists of 14 residues. Trimming removed 3 bases from V and 6 bases from J; junction bases left unmatched: 4. CDR1 is MDHEN, CDR2 SYDVKM, per germline. In DNA, the CDR3 is TGTGCCAGCAGTTTCGCTGACAGGGGCAATGAGCAGTTCTTC. It is translated as CASSFADRGNEQFF.

A remark on this clonotype: One junction end does not reproduce the germline sequence, and a read error may be involved. The V call is TRBV4-3, the J call TRBJ2-4; 10 bases agree with TRBD1. The CDR3 covers 15 residues. Germline CDR1 and CDR2: LGHNA and YSLEER. Written as DNA, the CDR3 is TGCGCCAGCAGTCAAGGTGGGACAGGGGCTTGGGAGCAGTACTTC. Translation gives CASSQGGTGAWEQYF.

This clonotype was seen a handful of times. The chain has TRBV4-2 and TRBJ2-1; possibly TRBD1 for D (6 bases). The length of the CDR3 is 16 residues. Germline values: CDR1 LGHNA, CDR2 YNFKEQ. The V end lost 3 bases, the J end lost 0 bases, and 12 bases lay between the germline ends. DNA for the CDR3: TGTGCCAGCAGCCACGGAAGAGGGGGCTCCTACAATGAGCAGTTCTTC. Protein: CASSHGRGGSYNEQFF.

V usage is TRBV20-1 and J usage is TRBJ1-2; unclear D gene. From germline, CDR1 is DFQATT and CDR2 SNEGSKA (reference sequence). The CDR3 spans 13 residues. Trimming left V 3 bases short and J 0 bases short, with 8 bases between. CDR3 DNA: TGCAGTGCTAGTGCCCTGACTAACTATGGCTACACCTTC. As protein: CSASALTNYGYTF.

V usage is TRBV27 and J usage is TRBJ2-3; TRBD2 agrees at 8 bases. Trimming cost V 4 bases and J 9 bases; bases outside gene matches: 6. CDR1 and CDR2 (germline): MNHEY, SMNVEV (reference sequence). This CDR3 is 13 amino acids long. The CDR3 DNA reads as TGTGCCAGCAGTTCGCCTCTAGCGGGCACGCAGTATTTT. This sequence encodes CASSSPLAGTQYF.

The chain uses TRBV2 and TRBJ1-2; no clear D gene. Germline lookup yields CDR1 SNHLY and CDR2 FYNNEI. The CDR3 has 14 amino acids. V lost 10 bases to trimming and J lost 4 bases, with 19 bases between them. The CDR3 DNA reads as TGTGCCACCATCCGAGCAGGCGGGCCCTATGGCTACACCTTC. Its translation: CATIRAGGPYGYTF.

This chain connects TRBV4-2 to TRBJ2-7; a weak D match, TRBD1 (8 bases). The CDR3 loop spans 15 amino acids. V was pared by 4 bases and J by 5 bases, with 18 bases between. Germline-derived CDR1 and CDR2 are LGHNA and YNFKEQ. CDR3: CASSRRLQGGHEQYF. The CDR3, as DNA: TGTGCCAGCAGCCGACGACTACAGGGGGGGCACGAGCAGTACTTC.

The chain uses TRBV10-3 and TRBJ1-2, with D possibly matching TRBD1 (6 bases). The CDR3 has 13 amino acids. Germline V gene sequence: CDR1 ENHRY, CDR2 SYGVKD. Trimming shortened V by 2 bases and J by 8 bases, and 12 bases separated the two germline ends. The chain's CDR3 is CAISEVGGRGYTF. The CDR3 DNA reads TGTGCCATCAGTGAGGTGGGGGGCCGGGGCTACACCTTC.

This chain joins TRBV6-2 or TRBV6-3 and TRBJ1-1; D gene uncertain. This CDR3 is 13 amino acids long. Germline V gene lookup returns CDR1 MNHEY and CDR2 SVGEGT. Trimming stripped 4 bases from V and 1 base from J, with 7 bases between. The CDR3 bases are TGTGCCAGCAGTTTAACCTCGAACACTGAAGCTTTCTTT. It yields the protein CASSLTSNTEAFF.

This clonotype has more than one count but fewer than ten. The genes are TRBV5-1 and TRBJ2-5, with 14 bases aligning to TRBD2. This CDR3 spans 16 amino acids. The V gene's germline CDR1 is SGHRS and CDR2 YFSETQ. V lost 2 bases to trimming and J lost 4 bases; unmatched junction nucleotides: 4. The CDR3 DNA sequence: TGCGCCAGCAGCTTCGGGACTAGCGGGGGCGGAGAGACCCAGTACTTC. Protein product: CASSFGTSGGGETQYF.